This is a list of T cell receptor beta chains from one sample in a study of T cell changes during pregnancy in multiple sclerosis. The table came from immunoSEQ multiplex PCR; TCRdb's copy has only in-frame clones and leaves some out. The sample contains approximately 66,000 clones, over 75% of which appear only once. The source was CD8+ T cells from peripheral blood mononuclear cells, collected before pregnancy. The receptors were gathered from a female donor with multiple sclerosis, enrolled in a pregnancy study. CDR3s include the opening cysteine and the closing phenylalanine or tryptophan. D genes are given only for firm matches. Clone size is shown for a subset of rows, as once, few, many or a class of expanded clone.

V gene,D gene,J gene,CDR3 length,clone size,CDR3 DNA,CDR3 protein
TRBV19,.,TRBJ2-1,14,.,TGTGCCAGTAGTCTGACCTCGGGATACAATGAGCAGTTCTTC,CASSLTSGYNEQFF
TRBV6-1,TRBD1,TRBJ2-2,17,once,TGTGCCAGCAGTGTGACAGGGGGCGCCGCGTTTATCGGGGAGCTGTTTTTT,CASSVTGGAAFIGELFF
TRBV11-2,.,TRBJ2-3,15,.,TGTGCCAGCAGTTCGTCCCTAGCTTACACAGATACGCAGTATTTT,CASSSSLAYTDTQYF
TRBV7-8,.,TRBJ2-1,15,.,TGTGCCAGCAGCTTAACGCGGGGAGGGGGCAATGAGCAGTTCTTC,CASSLTRGGGNEQFF
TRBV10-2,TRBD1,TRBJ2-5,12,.,TGCGCCAGCAGCACAGGGGTAGAGACCCAGTACTTC,CASSTGVETQYF
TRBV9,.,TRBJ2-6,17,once,TGTGCCAGCAGCGACAGGGGGGGATGGTCTGGGGCCAACGTCCTGACTTTC,CASSDRGGWSGANVLTF
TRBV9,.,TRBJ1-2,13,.,TGTGCCAGCAGCGTCGGGGATGATACGGGCTACACCTTC,CASSVGDDTGYTF
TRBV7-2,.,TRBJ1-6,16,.,TGTGCCAGCAGCTTAGGAATCGCTGCGCGTAATTCACCCCTCCACTTT,CASSLGIAARNSPLHF
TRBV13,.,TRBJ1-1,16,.,TGTGCCAGCAGCTCAAGACTGGGACACCCGAACACTGAAGCTTTCTTT,CASSSRLGHPNTEAFF
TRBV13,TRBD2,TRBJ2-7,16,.,TGTGCCAGCAGCACCCGGGCTAGCGGGGGTACCTACGAGCAGTACTTC,CASSTRASGGTYEQYF
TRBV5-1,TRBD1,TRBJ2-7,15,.,TGCGCCAGCAGCCCCGGGACAGGGGATTCCTACGAGCAGTACTTC,CASSPGTGDSYEQYF
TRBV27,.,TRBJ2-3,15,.,TGTGCCAGCAGTTTAGCAGGAGGGAGCACAGATACGCAGTATTTT,CASSLAGGSTDTQYF
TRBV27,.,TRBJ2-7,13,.,TGTGCCAGCAGTTTAAGTCCCTACTACGAGCAGTACTTC,CASSLSPYYEQYF
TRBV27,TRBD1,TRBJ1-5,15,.,TGTGCCAGGAGGGATATCCGGGACAGGGTCTTTACCCAGCATTTT,CARRDIRDRVFTQHF
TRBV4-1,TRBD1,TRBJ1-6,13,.,TGCGCCAGCAGCAACACAGGGGACTCACCCCTCCACTTT,CASSNTGDSPLHF
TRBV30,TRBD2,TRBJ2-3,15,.,TGTGCCTGGAGTGGGCTAGCGGGGGGGCCAGATACGCAGTATTTT,CAWSGLAGGPDTQYF
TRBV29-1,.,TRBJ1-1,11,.,TGCAGCGTTGGGACGGGAGGTGAAGCTTTCTTT,CSVGTGGEAFF
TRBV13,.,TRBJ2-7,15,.,TGTGCCAGCAGCTTAGACCAGGGGCCCAACTACGAGCAGTACTTC,CASSLDQGPNYEQYF
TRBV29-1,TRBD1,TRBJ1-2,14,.,TGCAGCGTACCCCAGGGGGCAGATCGGTATGGCTACACCTTC,CSVPQGADRYGYTF
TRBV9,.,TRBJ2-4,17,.,TGTGCCAGCAGCCATTCGGAGAATAGCGGAAACAAAAACATTCAGTACTTC,CASSHSENSGNKNIQYF
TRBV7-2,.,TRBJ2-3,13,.,TGTGCCAGCAGCTTATGGACAGCAGATACGCAGTATTTT,CASSLWTADTQYF
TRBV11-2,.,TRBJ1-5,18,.,TGTGCCAGCAGCTCGTCTCCGGGAGTGGGGGATAGCAATCAGCCCCAGCATTTT,CASSSSPGVGDSNQPQHF
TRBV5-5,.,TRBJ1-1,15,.,TGTGCCAGCAGCTTGGAGACAGGCTTGAACACTGAAGCTTTCTTT,CASSLETGLNTEAFF
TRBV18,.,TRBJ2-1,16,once,TGTGCCAGCTCACCACCCACAGCCGACTCCTACAATGAGCAGTTCTTC,CASSPPTADSYNEQFF
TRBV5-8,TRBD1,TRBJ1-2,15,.,TGTGCCAGCAGAAATCCAACAGGGGAACCCTCTGGCTACACCTTC,CASRNPTGEPSGYTF
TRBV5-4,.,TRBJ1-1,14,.,TGTGCCAGCAGCTTGAGTTATGAGGGCGATGAAGCTTTCTTT,CASSLSYEGDEAFF
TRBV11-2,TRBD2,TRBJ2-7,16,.,TGTGCCAGCAGCTTAGGGCCGGGGGAGGGATTCTACGAGCAGTACTTC,CASSLGPGEGFYEQYF
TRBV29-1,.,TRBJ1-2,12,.,TGCAGCGTTGGGAGCGATACCTATGGCTACACCTTC,CSVGSDTYGYTF
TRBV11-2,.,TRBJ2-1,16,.,TGTGCCAGCAGCTTAGCTGGCGGGGCCCTGACAAATGAGCAGTTCTTC,CASSLAGGALTNEQFF
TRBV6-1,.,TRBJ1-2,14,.,TGTGCCAGCAGTGAGTGGGGGGGGGCGCAGGGCTACACCTTC,CASSEWGGAQGYTF
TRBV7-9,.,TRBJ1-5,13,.,TGTGCCAGCGGTTCGGGGGGCAATCAGCCCCAGCATTTT,CASGSGGNQPQHF
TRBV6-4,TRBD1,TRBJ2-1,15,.,TGTGCCAGCAGTGACTCAAGGGGGCCCAACAATGAGCAGTTCTTC,CASSDSRGPNNEQFF
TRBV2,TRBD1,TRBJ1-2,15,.,TGTGCCAGCAGTGAGGGGACAGGGGGTAACTATGGCTACACCTTC,CASSEGTGGNYGYTF
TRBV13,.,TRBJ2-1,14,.,TGTGCCAGCAGCTTGAGGACTACGTACAATGAGCAGTTCTTC,CASSLRTTYNEQFF
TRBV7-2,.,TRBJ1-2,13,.,TGTGCCAGCAGCTACCAGGCTACCTATGGCTACACCTTC,CASSYQATYGYTF
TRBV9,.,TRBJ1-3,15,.,TGTGCCAGCAGTACGGGGAGGAACTCTGGAAACACCATATATTTT,CASSTGRNSGNTIYF
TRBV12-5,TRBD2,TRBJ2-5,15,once,TGTGCTAGTGGTTTAGGGCGGGGGGGCCTGGAGACCCAGTACTTC,CASGLGRGGLETQYF
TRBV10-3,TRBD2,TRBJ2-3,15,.,TGTGCCATCCAAGGGGGTAGCGGGATCACAGATACGCAGTATTTT,CAIQGGSGITDTQYF
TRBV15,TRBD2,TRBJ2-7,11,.,TGTGCCACCTTGGGGGGGGACGAGCAGTACTTC,CATLGGDEQYF
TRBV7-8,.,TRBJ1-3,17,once,TGTGCCAGCAGCCCAAGCGGGTTTGCAACGACTGGAAACACCATATATTTT,CASSPSGFATTGNTIYF
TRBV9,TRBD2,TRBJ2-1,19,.,TGTGCCAGCAGCGTAGGGGGTAGCGGGGGGCTGCACTCCTACAATGAGCAGTTCTTC,CASSVGGSGGLHSYNEQFF
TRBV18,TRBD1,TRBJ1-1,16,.,TGTGCCAGCTCACGTTTAGGGGGCCACATGAACACTGAAGCTTTCTTT,CASSRLGGHMNTEAFF
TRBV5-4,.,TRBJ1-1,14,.,TGTGCCAGCAGCTTGGGGGCCGGGAACACTGAAGCTTTCTTT,CASSLGAGNTEAFF
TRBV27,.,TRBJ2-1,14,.,TGTGCCAGCAGCAGTTTTGGGAGTTACAATGAGCAGTTCTTC,CASSSFGSYNEQFF
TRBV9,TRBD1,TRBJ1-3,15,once,TGTGCCAGCAGCCCCTCCACAGGGGCCGGAAACACCATATATTTT,CASSPSTGAGNTIYF
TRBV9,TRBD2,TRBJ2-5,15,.,TGTGCCAGCAGCTACCACGGGGGGGCATTGGAGACCCAGTACTTC,CASSYHGGALETQYF
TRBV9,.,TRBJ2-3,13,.,TGTGCCAGCAGCCAAGGGGGGGTTGGCACGCAGTATTTT,CASSQGGVGTQYF
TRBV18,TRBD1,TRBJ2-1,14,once,TGTGCCAGCTCACCGAGGGACAGGGATAATGAGCAGTTCTTC,CASSPRDRDNEQFF
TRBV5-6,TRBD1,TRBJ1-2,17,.,TGTGCCAGCAGCTACGGGACAGGGGGCAGAGCTAACTATGGCTACACCTTC,CASSYGTGGRANYGYTF
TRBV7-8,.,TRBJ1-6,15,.,TGTGCCAGCAGCTCCGCCACGGGTGGTAATTCACCCCTCCACTTT,CASSSATGGNSPLHF
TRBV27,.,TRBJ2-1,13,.,TGTGCCAGCAGAACAACAGGGTTGGGTGAGCAGTTCTTC,CASRTTGLGEQFF
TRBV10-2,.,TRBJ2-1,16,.,TGCGCCAGCAGTCTTACCACCTCGGGATCCTACAATGAGCAGTTCTTC,CASSLTTSGSYNEQFF
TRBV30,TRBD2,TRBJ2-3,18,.,TGTGCCTGGAGGCGTGGGGGGGGACTCCGATCCCCCACAGATACGCAGTATTTT,CAWRRGGGLRSPTDTQYF
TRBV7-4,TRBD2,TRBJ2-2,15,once,TGTGCCAGCAGCGTAGCGGGGGGAAACACCGGGGAGCTGTTTTTT,CASSVAGGNTGELFF
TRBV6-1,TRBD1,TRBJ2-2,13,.,TGTGCGGCCGGGACAGGAGACACCGGGGAGCTGTTTTTT,CAAGTGDTGELFF
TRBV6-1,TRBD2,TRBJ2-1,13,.,TGTGCCATACCGGGACTAGCGGCGAATGAGCAGTTCTTC,CAIPGLAANEQFF
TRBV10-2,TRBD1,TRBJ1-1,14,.,TGCGCCAGCAATTTAGGGACAGCGAACACTGAAGCTTTCTTT,CASNLGTANTEAFF
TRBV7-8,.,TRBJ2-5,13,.,TGTGCCAGCAGCCTCGGACAGAAGGAGACCCAGTACTTC,CASSLGQKETQYF
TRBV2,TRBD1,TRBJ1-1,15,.,TGTGCCAGCAGTGACTGGGACAGAATGAACACTGAAGCTTTCTTT,CASSDWDRMNTEAFF
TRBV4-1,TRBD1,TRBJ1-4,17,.,TGCGCCAGCAGCCAGATGGGACAGCCGGCAACTAATGAAAAACTGTTTTTT,CASSQMGQPATNEKLFF